A single sample gave rise to the 26 T cell receptor beta chains below, sequenced in a study of CD8+ T cells in alopecia areata. The treatment is: oral pan-JAK inhibitor, 5-10 mg twice daily. Sequencing used cDNA as its template, made by extracting RNA and reverse transcribing it. Here immunoSEQ multiplex PCR was the method, and the copy in TCRdb shows in-frame clones only, minus some. The table shows roughly 280,000 clones, with about 62% occurring only once. Sequences were derived from CD4+ T cells sorted from blood, sampled around week 53, from a patient treated with tofacitinib. Every receptor here comes from a human donor with alopecia areata.

The chain carries TRBV4-2 and TRBJ2-7, with D possibly matching TRBD2 (6 bases). Germline CDR1 LGHNA, CDR2 YNFKEQ. V lost 0 bases and J lost 6, with 18 bases in between. There are 16 residues in the CDR3. The CDR3 region is CASSQEGGSGSGEQYF. In DNA form, the CDR3 reads TGTGCCAGCAGCCAAGAGGGTGGCAGCGGGTCCGGCGAGCAGTACTTC.

This clone was seen once. The chain has TRBV30 and TRBJ2-3, with 8 bases aligning to TRBD2. The CDR3 extends over 12 amino acids. CDR1 is GTSNPN and CDR2 is SVGIG in the germline V gene (reference sequence). The ends lost 5 bases at V and 4 bases at J; junction bases unmatched: 2. The CDR3 DNA reads TGTGCCTGGCAGCGGGGGTCAGATACGCAGTATTTT. Protein sequence: CAWQRGSDTQYF.

V and J are TRBV30 and TRBJ1-6; the D gene is possibly TRBD1 (5 bases). V was cut by 0 bases and J by 9 bases, with 12 bases left in between. There are 14 residues in the CDR3. Per germline, CDR1 GTSNPN and CDR2 SVGIG (reference sequence). CDR3 loop: CAWSVPGSFSPLHF. The CDR3 nucleotides are TGTGCCTGGAGTGTACCAGGGAGCTTTTCACCCCTCCACTTT.

V usage is TRBV30 and J usage is TRBJ1-1, with D uncertain. Trimming pared 2 bases from V and 3 bases from J, leaving 16 bases between. The CDR3 is made up of 15 amino acids. Germline V gene lookup returns CDR1 GTSNPN and CDR2 SVGIG (reference sequence). CDR3 in amino acids: CAWSIPILRDTEAFF. DNA for the CDR3: TGTGCCTGGAGTATACCCATACTGCGTGACACTGAAGCTTTCTTT.

The chain recombines TRBV6-5 with TRBJ1-1, with D perhaps TRBD1 (5 bases). This CDR3 has 13 amino acids. Trimming removed 7 bases at V and 3 bases at J, with 12 bases between. The germline V gene has CDR1 MNHEY and CDR2 SVGAGI. CDR3 sequence: CASTPGRDTEAFF. DNA for the CDR3: TGTGCCAGCACCCCAGGGCGGGACACTGAAGCTTTCTTT.

This clone was detected a few times. V usage is TRBV29-1 and J usage is TRBJ2-3; 7 nucleotides align to TRBD2. Germline trimming cut 3 bases from V and 1 base from J; bases unmatched to any gene: 10. The CDR3 length is 16 residues. Germline V lookup: CDR1 SQVTM, CDR2 ANQGSEA. The CDR3 spells CSVEGGRGSGTDTQYF. The CDR3 DNA sequence: TGCAGCGTTGAGGGAGGGCGGGGGTCAGGCACAGATACGCAGTATTTT.

V usage is TRBV7-6 and J usage is TRBJ2-2; 8 nucleotides match TRBD1. CDR1 and CDR2 from the germline V gene are SGHVS and FNYEAQ. V was pared by 3 bases and J by 0 bases, with 0 bases of the junction left unmatched. The length of the CDR3 is 15 residues. CDR3 in amino acids: CASSLTGANTGELFF. The CDR3 DNA reads as TGTGCCAGCAGCTTGACAGGGGCGAACACCGGGGAGCTGTTTTTT.

The V gene is TRBV10-3, the J gene TRBJ1-6; TRBD1 aligns across 7 bases. Germline values: CDR1 ENHRY, CDR2 SYGVKD. Losses at the gene ends were 6 bases for V and 8 bases for J; bases not matched to a gene: 7. This CDR3 has 14 amino acids. CDR3 loop: CAIREQGPYSPLHF. The CDR3 DNA reads TGTGCCATCAGGGAACAGGGGCCCTATTCACCCCTCCACTTT.

This chain uses TRBV9 with TRBJ2-5, with TRBD2 matching 11 bases. The CDR3 extends over 16 amino acids. The germline V gene has CDR1 SGDLS and CDR2 YYNGEE. V lost 2 bases to trimming and J lost 2 bases; unmatched junction nucleotides: 5. CDR3 sequence reads: CASSVQLAGAQETQYF. CDR3 DNA: TGTGCCAGCAGCGTGCAACTAGCGGGGGCTCAAGAGACCCAGTACTTC. Looking up the rest from reference TRBV9 and TRBJ2-5 gives the full variable domain: DSGVTQTPKHLITATGQRVTLRCSPRSGDLSVYWYQQSLDQGLQFLIQYYNGEERAKGNILERFSAQQFPDLHSELNLSSLELGDSALYFCASSVQLAGAQETQYFGPGTRLLVL.

The genes are TRBV29-1 and TRBJ2-1; D is undetermined. The CDR3 spans 11 residues. CDR1 and CDR2 from the germline V gene are SQVTM and ANQGSEA. Between the trimmed V and J ends, which lost 7 bases and 5 bases, there was a span of 9 bases. CDR3 DNA: TGCAGCGCACAAGAGAACAATGAGCAGTTCTTC. The encoded protein is CSAQENNEQFF.

The rearrangement links TRBV5-6 to TRBJ1-6, with a tentative D call TRBD1 (5 bases). This CDR3 has 14 amino acids. V was cut by 6 bases and J by 10 bases, with 17 bases left in between. Germline V lookup: CDR1 SGHDT, CDR2 YYEEEE. The CDR3 DNA is TGTGCCAGCAACTTACAAAAGTGGGGGTCACCCCTCCACTTT. Translating gives CASNLQKWGSPLHF.

The rearrangement links TRBV7-6 to TRBJ1-3; 9 nucleotides match TRBD1. With V trimmed by 5 bases and J by 2 bases, 1 base remained unmatched. CDR1 and CDR2 (germline): SGHVS, FNYEAQ. CDR3 length equals 14 residues. Here the CDR3 reads CASSGTGTGNTIYF. Here the CDR3 DNA reads TGTGCCAGCAGCGGGACAGGGACTGGAAACACCATATATTTT.

This clone has a handful of counts. The J gene is TRBJ2-2, the V gene TRBV2; maybe TRBD2 (5 bases). V lost 3 bases and J lost 6, with 11 bases in between. The CDR3 extends over 14 amino acids. Germline V gives CDR1 SNHLY, CDR2 FYNNEI. The CDR3 DNA sequence: TGTGCCAGCAGTGATCCGGGGAAGGCCGGGGAGCTGTTTTTT. It translates to CASSDPGKAGELFF.

The chain links TRBV4-3 to TRBJ2-5; D unresolved. The V end lost 0 bases, the J end lost 4 bases, and 9 bases lay between the germline ends. The V gene's germline CDR1 is LGHNA and CDR2 YSLEER. The CDR3 has 14 residues. CDR3 sequence reads: CASSQEGRGETQYF. CDR3 DNA sequence: TGCGCCAGCAGCCAAGAGGGTCGAGGAGAGACCCAGTACTTC.

The rearrangement uses TRBV5-1 and TRBJ1-4, with a tentative D call TRBD1 (5 bases). There are 13 residues in the CDR3. V gave up 4 bases and J gave up 8 bases, with 12 bases separating them. The germline CDR1 and CDR2 sequences are SGHRS and YFSETQ. The CDR3 loop reads CASSLGPGEKLFF. The CDR3 nucleotides are TGCGCCAGCAGCCTGGGCCCAGGGGAAAAACTGTTTTTT.

Comments on this clone: Other nucleotide sequences in the sample specify the same CDR3. This sequence joins TRBV9 and TRBJ2-3, with unresolved D. V shed 3 bases and J shed 6 bases, with 5 bases lying between them. This CDR3 region has 11 residues. From germline, CDR1 is SGDLS and CDR2 YYNGEE. The CDR3 sequence: CASSALDTQYF. The CDR3 coding sequence is TGTGCCAGCAGCGCCCTGGATACGCAGTATTTT.

The chain combines TRBV18 with TRBJ1-1; no firm D call. Trimming took off 2 bases at V and 0 bases at J, with 13 bases between the two ends. Germline V CDR1 and CDR2: KGHSH, LQKENI. The CDR3 sequence is 16 residues long. The CDR3 region is CASSPILLQMNTEAFF. CDR3 nucleotide sequence: TGTGCCAGCTCACCAATATTATTGCAGATGAACACTGAAGCTTTCTTT.

This clone was counted once. The J gene is TRBJ1-3, the V gene TRBV29-1; D might be TRBD1 (6 bases). With 7 bases removed from V and 7 bases from J, the gap between germline ends came to 14 bases. CDR3 length: 12 residues. Germline V gene lookup returns CDR1 SQVTM and CDR2 ANQGSEA. The CDR3 nucleotides are TGCAGCGCCCTAAGGGGGGGGAACACCATATATTTT. Protein: CSALRGGNTIYF.

This clone was observed once. The junction and the germline gene differ at one end; a read error may be behind it. The chain couples TRBV7-7 to TRBJ2-2, with D uncertain. Per germline, CDR1 SSHAT and CDR2 FNYEAQ (reference sequence). The CDR3 loop spans 16 amino acids. The CDR3 spells CASSLIAAADTGELFF. The CDR3 coding sequence is TGTGCTAGCAGCTTGATCGCAGCAGCTGACACCGGGGAGCTGTTTTTT.

The chain employs TRBV4-1 and TRBJ1-6; D is uncertain. In germline, CDR1 is MGHRA, CDR2 YSYEKL. V lost 2 bases and J lost 8, with 16 bases in between. This CDR3 spans 16 amino acids. CDR3 DNA sequence: TGCGCCAGCAGCCAACCTACAGTGACACGGGATTCACCCCTCCACTTT. It translates to CASSQPTVTRDSPLHF.

The chain joins TRBV30 to TRBJ1-4, with unresolved D. The CDR3 is 16 residues long. Between the trimmed V and J ends, which lost 1 base and 0 bases, there was a span of 12 bases. Germline values: CDR1 GTSNPN, CDR2 SVGIG (reference sequence). The CDR3, as DNA: TGTGCCTGGAGTGGATCCTTAGGCGCAACTAATGAAAAACTGTTTTTT. It translates to CAWSGSLGATNEKLFF.

This chain links TRBV20-1 with TRBJ1-1; D remains unclear. The germline V gene encodes CDR1 DFQATT and CDR2 SNEGSKA (reference sequence). With 0 bases removed from V and 7 bases from J, the gap between germline ends came to 3 bases. The CDR3 is 10 amino acids. The chain's CDR3 is CSARDREAFF. CDR3 DNA: TGCAGTGCTAGAGATCGTGAAGCTTTCTTT.

DNA for the CDR3: TGCAGCGGCCGGGACAGGGGACACAATGAGCAGTTCTTC. It codes for CSGRDRGHNEQFF. The gene calls are TRBV29-1 and TRBJ2-1; 10 bases are a match to TRBD1. The V gene end was trimmed by 7 bases and the J gene end by 5 bases; junction bases not matched to a gene: 5. The CDR3 totals 13 residues. Germline V gene sequence: CDR1 SQVTM, CDR2 ANQGSEA.

The gene calls are TRBV29-1 and TRBJ1-4, with 9 bases identical to TRBD1. The J segment lost 8 bases and the V segment lost 5 bases, leaving 6 bases of the junction unmatched. The CDR3 contains 13 residues. The germline gives CDR1 SQVTM, CDR2 ANQGSEA. CDR3 residues: CSVPGQGREKLFF. The CDR3 bases are TGCAGCGTTCCGGGACAGGGTCGAGAAAAACTGTTTTTT.

The chain joins TRBV5-1 to TRBJ2-7; a weak D match, TRBD2 (6 bases). Trimming cost V 3 bases and J 6 bases, with 16 bases left between them. The CDR3 covers 14 residues. Per germline, CDR1 SGHRS and CDR2 YFSETQ. The CDR3 loop is CASSSSQGGGEQYF. The DNA for the CDR3 is TGCGCCAGCAGCTCCAGCCAGGGAGGAGGCGAGCAGTACTTC.

The rearrangement uses TRBV15 and TRBJ1-1, with D unclear. This CDR3 region has 15 residues. V lost 0 bases to trimming and J lost 1 base, with 9 bases between them. Per the germline V gene, CDR1 is LNHNV and CDR2 is YYDKDF (reference sequence). The DNA of the CDR3 is TGTGCCACCAGCAGAGATCGAACAAGGAACACTGAAGCTTTCTTT. This translates into CATSRDRTRNTEAFF.